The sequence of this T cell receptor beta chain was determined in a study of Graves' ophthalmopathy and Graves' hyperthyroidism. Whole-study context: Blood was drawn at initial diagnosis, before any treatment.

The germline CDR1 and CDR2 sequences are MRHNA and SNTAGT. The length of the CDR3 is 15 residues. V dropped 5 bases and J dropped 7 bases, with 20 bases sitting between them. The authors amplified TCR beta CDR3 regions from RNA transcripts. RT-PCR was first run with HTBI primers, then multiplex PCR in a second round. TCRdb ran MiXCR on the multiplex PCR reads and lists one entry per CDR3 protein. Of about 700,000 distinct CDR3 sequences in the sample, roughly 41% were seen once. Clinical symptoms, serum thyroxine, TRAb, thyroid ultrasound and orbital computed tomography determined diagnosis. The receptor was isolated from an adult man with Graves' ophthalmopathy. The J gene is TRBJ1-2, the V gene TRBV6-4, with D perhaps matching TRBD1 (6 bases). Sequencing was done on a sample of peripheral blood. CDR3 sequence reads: CASSSQGSGGLGYTF. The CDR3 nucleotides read TGTGCCAGCAGTTCACAGGGTTCCGGAGGTCTTGGCTACACCTTC.